What follows are 30 T cell receptor beta chains derived from one specimen sequenced in a study of CD8 T cells in ankylosing spondylitis. TCRdb reprocessed the 5' RACE reads with MiXCR, giving one entry per CDR3 protein. This sample yields roughly 190,000 distinct CDR3 sequences, of which 13% are seen a single time; 16% belongs to the top ten. The sequencing input was blood, either unsorted or a sorted T cell fraction (not recorded which). The receptor set was obtained from a male donor with ankylosing spondylitis or in good health (not recorded which).

This chain links TRBV27 with TRBJ1-5, with D uncertain. Germline CDR1 is MNHEY and CDR2 is SMNVEV (reference sequence). The CDR3 is 14 residues long. V was pared by 5 bases and J by 0 bases, with 8 bases between. Here the CDR3 DNA reads TGTGCCAGCAGTGCGCGGTATAGCAATCAGCCCCAGCATTTT. Translated: CASSARYSNQPQHF.

This sequence joins TRBV20-1 and TRBJ1-2, with D possibly matching TRBD1 (5 bases). Trimming stripped 0 bases from V and 4 bases from J, with 9 bases between. Germline V gene data show CDR1 as DFQATT and CDR2 as SNEGSKA (reference sequence). The CDR3 is 13 residues long. The CDR3 loop is CSAREAGSYGYTF. In DNA, the CDR3 is TGCAGTGCTAGAGAAGCAGGGAGCTATGGCTACACCTTC.

This clonotype was seen at least ten times. The chain couples TRBV12-3 or TRBV12-4 to TRBJ1-3; D is undetermined. The V and J ends lost 6 bases and 4 bases respectively, with 13 bases between them. The CDR3 length is 14 residues. The CDR3 DNA sequence: TGTGCCAGCAGCCCCTGGGCCTCGGGAAACACCATATATTTT. This translates into CASSPWASGNTIYF.

At least ten counts were recorded for this clonotype. V is TRBV12-3 or TRBV12-4 and J is TRBJ2-5, with 10 bases that match TRBD2. The CDR3 extends over 20 amino acids. The V gene end was trimmed by 5 bases and the J gene end by 4 bases; junction bases not matched to a gene: 22. CDR3 sequence reads: CASSPERGILPLAGAETQYF. DNA of the CDR3: TGTGCCAGCAGTCCCGAGAGAGGGATACTCCCGCTAGCGGGAGCAGAGACCCAGTACTTC.

This clonotype has only a few counts. The J gene is TRBJ2-1, the V gene TRBV7-6; D not certain. The CDR3 is 16 residues long. Deletions cut 1 base from V and 0 bases from J, with 10 bases between. Per germline, CDR1 SGHVS and CDR2 FNYEAQ. For the CDR3, the DNA is TGTGCCAGCAGCTTAGGGGCGCGGAGCTCCTACAATGAGCAGTTCTTC. Translated, it gives CASSLGARSSYNEQFF. Based on the CDR3 plus reference TRBV7-6 and TRBJ2-1, the full variable domain is GAGVSQSPRYKVTKRGQDVALRCDPISGHVSLYWYRQALGQGPEFLTYFNYEAQQDKSGLPNDRFSAERPEGSISTLTIQRTEQRDSAMYRCASSLGARSSYNEQFFGPGTRLTVL.

The J gene is TRBJ2-2, the V gene TRBV12-3 or TRBV12-4; tentatively, D is TRBD2 (5 bases). This CDR3 is built from 13 residues. With 3 bases removed from V and 6 bases from J, the gap between germline ends came to 8 bases. The CDR3 spells CASSFTGSGELFF. The CDR3 bases are TGTGCCAGCAGTTTCACGGGGTCCGGGGAGCTGTTTTTT.

In its sample, this clonotype was seen a few times. V and J are TRBV20-1 and TRBJ2-1, with D possibly being TRBD2 (5 bases). The CDR3 is 13 residues long. Germline V gene lookup returns CDR1 DFQATT and CDR2 SNEGSKA (reference sequence). Deletions cut 3 bases from V and 5 bases from J, with 11 bases between. CDR3 bases: TGCAGTGCTAGGGGTGAGAGGGACAATGAGCAGTTCTTC. Translation: CSARGERDNEQFF.

This clonotype was counted ten times or more. This sequence joins TRBV12-3 or TRBV12-4 and TRBJ2-7; no definite D call. V lost 1 base and J lost 3, with 13 bases in between. The CDR3 is made up of 15 amino acids. In nucleotides, the CDR3 is TGTGCCAGCAGTTTAGGACCCCCTAAGAGCTACGAGCAGTACTTC. Its translation is CASSLGPPKSYEQYF.

The rearrangement links TRBV7-8 to TRBJ2-7; possibly TRBD1 or TRBD2 for D (5 bases each). The CDR3 loop spans 16 amino acids. The V and J ends lost 3 bases and 0 bases respectively, with 15 bases between them. Germline V gene data show CDR1 as SGHVS and CDR2 as FQNEAQ. In nucleotides, the CDR3 is TGTGCCAGCAGCTTGACGGGGCACTTGAGCTCCTACGAGCAGTACTTC. Protein sequence: CASSLTGHLSSYEQYF. Based on the CDR3 plus reference TRBV7-8 and TRBJ2-7, the full variable domain is GAGVSQSPRYKVAKRGQDVALRCDPISGHVSLFWYQQALGQGPEFLTYFQNEAQLDKSGLPSDRFFAERPEGSVSTLKIQRTQQEDSAVYLCASSLTGHLSSYEQYFGPGTRLTVT.

V gene TRBV3-1 combines with J gene TRBJ2-5; 8 bases are shared with TRBD2. The V gene end was trimmed by 4 bases and the J gene end by 5 bases; junction bases not matched to a gene: 15. Germline CDR1 and CDR2: LGHDT and YNNKEL (reference sequence). The CDR3 totals 17 residues. The CDR3 region is CASSPTIGLALGETQYF. The CDR3 bases are TGTGCCAGCAGCCCGACCATAGGACTAGCTTTGGGCGAGACCCAGTACTTC.

Only a few counts were recorded for this clonotype. V usage is TRBV20-1 and J usage is TRBJ1-2; tentatively, D is TRBD1 (6 bases). In germline, CDR1 is DFQATT, CDR2 SNEGSKA (reference sequence). Trimming pared 1 base from V and 5 bases from J, leaving 11 bases between. This CDR3 contains 13 residues. CDR3 nucleotides: TGCAGTGCTAGAGGGGACACGGATTATGGCTACACCTTC. Amino acid sequence: CSARGDTDYGYTF.

The V gene is TRBV20-1, the J gene TRBJ2-7; 10 bases are a match to TRBD2. The CDR3 spans 15 residues. V lost 5 bases to trimming and J lost 6 bases; unmatched junction nucleotides: 13. Germline assignment: CDR1 DFQATT and CDR2 SNEGSKA (reference sequence). The CDR3 DNA reads as TGCAGTGCTCCCGGGACTAGCGTCCTGCTGGTCGAGCAGTACTTC. This sequence encodes CSAPGTSVLLVEQYF.

The rearrangement links TRBV6-1 to TRBJ2-1, with D possibly TRBD2 on 5 matching bases. Germline assignment: CDR1 MNHNS and CDR2 SASEGT. Trimming left V 4 bases short and J 6 bases short, with 16 bases between. The length of the CDR3 is 15 residues. The CDR3: CASSGAEPGGNEQFF. For the CDR3, the DNA is TGTGCCAGCAGTGGAGCGGAGCCCGGAGGCAATGAGCAGTTCTTC.

The V and J genes are TRBV7-9 and TRBJ2-7; TRBD1 matches at 7 bases. The ends lost 2 bases at V and 7 bases at J; junction bases unmatched: 8. Germline CDR1 reads SEHNR; CDR2 reads FQNEAQ (reference sequence). The CDR3 contains 14 residues. CDR3 sequence (DNA): TGTGCCAGCAGCTTACCACAGGGGTTTGGGGAGCAGTACTTC. Protein: CASSLPQGFGEQYF. Together with reference TRBV7-9 and TRBJ2-7, the CDR3 gives the full variable domain: DTGVSQNPRHKITKRGQNVTFRCDPISEHNRLYWYRQTLGQGPEFLTYFQNEAQLEKSRLLSDRFSAERPKGSFSTLEIQRTEQGDSAMYLCASSLPQGFGEQYFGPGTRLTVT.

This clonotype turned up a few times. The rearrangement joins TRBV4-1 to TRBJ1-2; 7 positions agree with TRBD1. J was trimmed by 4 bases and V by 2 bases; bases with no gene match: 4. There are 14 residues in the CDR3. CDR1 and CDR2 (germline): MGHRA, YSYEKL. CDR3 protein: CASSQPGQSYGYTF. As DNA, the CDR3 is TGCGCCAGCAGCCAACCGGGACAGTCCTATGGCTACACCTTC.

This clonotype turned up a few times. The chain employs TRBV2 and TRBJ1-1, with D possibly matching TRBD1 (6 bases). Germline V gene data show CDR1 as SNHLY and CDR2 as FYNNEI. Trimming cost V 6 bases and J 5 bases, with 13 bases left between them. The CDR3 is 13 amino acids. CDR3 sequence: CASRPQGGTEAFF. CDR3 DNA sequence: TGTGCCAGCAGACCACAGGGTGGGACTGAAGCTTTCTTT.

The V and J genes are TRBV5-1 and TRBJ2-7, with D perhaps matching TRBD2 (6 bases). This CDR3 has 15 amino acids. V lost 0 bases, J lost 3 bases, and 13 bases lay in between. CDR1 and CDR2 from the germline V gene are SGHRS and YFSETQ. CDR3 nucleotide sequence: TGCGCCAGCAGCTTGGAGGGACTGGGATTCTACGAGCAGTACTTC. It encodes CASSLEGLGFYEQYF.

This clonotype was found a few times. The chain joins TRBV6-6 to TRBJ1-2; 8 bases line up with TRBD1. Germline assignment: CDR1 MNHNY and CDR2 SVGAGI (reference sequence). There are 12 residues in the CDR3. Trimming at V came to 5 bases and at J to 8 bases, leaving 4 bases not matched to a gene. The CDR3 loop reads CASSQGAGGYTF. CDR3 coding DNA: TGTGCCAGCAGTCAGGGGGCGGGGGGCTACACCTTC.

At least ten counts were recorded for this clonotype. The chain uses TRBV20-1 and TRBJ2-3; 10 positions agree with TRBD2. Per germline, CDR1 DFQATT and CDR2 SNEGSKA (reference sequence). V shed 6 bases, J shed 4 bases, and the junction held 7 bases outside the gene matches. The CDR3 is made up of 14 amino acids. CDR3 sequence: CSAGLAGVADTQYF. CDR3 DNA sequence: TGCAGTGCCGGGCTAGCGGGAGTGGCAGATACGCAGTATTTT.

This clonotype was picked up one time. The chain couples TRBV28 to TRBJ2-1; 7 positions match TRBD1. J was trimmed by 7 bases and V by 6 bases; bases with no gene match: 12. This CDR3 contains 15 residues. Germline CDR1 MDHEN, CDR2 SYDVKM. CDR3 in DNA: TGTGCCAGCAGACCAGACGTGGGACAGATTAATGAGCAGTTCTTC. Translation gives CASRPDVGQINEQFF.

This clonotype has ten or more counts. This sequence joins TRBV27 and TRBJ1-1; no reliable D call. CDR1 is MNHEY, CDR2 SMNVEV, per germline (reference sequence). The CDR3 consists of 14 residues. Trimming pared 8 bases from V and 5 bases from J, leaving 18 bases between. CDR3 coding DNA: TGTGCCAGCGGCTTCGTTGGGTTGGGGACTGAAGCTTTCTTT. Amino acid sequence: CASGFVGLGTEAFF.

This clonotype was counted a few times. V is TRBV6-6 and J is TRBJ1-2; D call uncertain. Germline V CDR1 and CDR2: MNHNY, SVGAGI (reference sequence). There are 14 residues in the CDR3. Trimming removed 2 bases at V and 3 bases at J, with 10 bases between. The CDR3 DNA reads as TGTGCCAGCAGTTACCGCACCGGGTACTATGGCTACACCTTC. It is translated as CASSYRTGYYGYTF.

V usage is TRBV7-8 and J usage is TRBJ2-3; a weak D match, TRBD2 (6 bases). The CDR3 runs 14 residues. CDR1 is SGHVS and CDR2 is FQNEAQ in the germline V gene. Trimming removed 1 base from V and 5 bases from J, with 10 bases in between. The CDR3 sequence: CASSLEAEGDTQYF. The CDR3 DNA reads as TGTGCCAGCAGCTTAGAAGCGGAGGGAGATACGCAGTATTTT. The full variable domain, with the rest looked up from reference TRBV7-8 and TRBJ2-3, is GAGVSQSPRYKVAKRGQDVALRCDPISGHVSLFWYQQALGQGPEFLTYFQNEAQLDKSGLPSDRFFAERPEGSVSTLKIQRTQQEDSAVYLCASSLEAEGDTQYFGPGTRLTVL.

The table lists this clonotype with many counts. The chain is built from TRBV25-1 and TRBJ1-1; D remains ambiguous. V was cut by 1 base and J by 0 bases, with 3 bases left in between. Germline assignment: CDR1 MGHDK and CDR2 SYGVNS. This CDR3 has 13 amino acids. The CDR3 is CASSELMNTEAFF. The CDR3 DNA sequence: TGTGCCAGCAGTGAATTGATGAACACTGAAGCTTTCTTT.

This clonotype has more than one count but fewer than ten. The chain joins TRBV20-1 to TRBJ2-5, with unresolved D. The CDR3 consists of 14 residues. Per germline, CDR1 DFQATT and CDR2 SNEGSKA (reference sequence). The germline V and J ends were trimmed by 3 bases and 0 bases, with 11 bases remaining between them. DNA for the CDR3: TGCAGTGCTAGTCTTCTGGGGAACCAAGAGACCCAGTACTTC. Residues: CSASLLGNQETQYF.

This chain links TRBV12-3 or TRBV12-4 with TRBJ1-1; TRBD1 aligns across 7 bases. V gave up 5 bases and J gave up 3 bases; unmatched junction bases: 6. The CDR3 has 14 amino acids. DNA of the CDR3: TGTGCCAGCAGTATGAATCAGGGGGACACTGAAGCTTTCTTT. It translates to CASSMNQGDTEAFF.

The chain couples TRBV5-6 to TRBJ2-5; D is uncertain. CDR1 and CDR2 from the germline V gene are SGHDT and YYEEEE. V was cut by 7 bases and J by 1 base, with 11 bases left in between. The CDR3 loop spans 13 amino acids. The CDR3 loop reads CASYGRPQETQYF. The CDR3, as DNA: TGTGCCAGCTACGGCCGGCCCCAAGAGACCCAGTACTTC.

This clonotype was recorded a few times. The chain employs TRBV5-1 and TRBJ1-1; no clear D. With 4 bases removed from V and 6 bases from J, the gap between germline ends came to 22 bases. This CDR3 is 16 amino acids long. In germline, CDR1 is SGHRS, CDR2 YFSETQ. CDR3 DNA sequence: TGCGCCAGCAGCCTATACAGTGCAGTGGGTATATCTGAAGCTTTCTTT. This codes for CASSLYSAVGISEAFF.

The table lists this clonotype with a few counts. J is TRBJ2-2 and V is TRBV7-9; D unresolved. The CDR3 has 16 residues. The V and J ends lost 7 bases and 7 bases respectively, with 22 bases between them. Germline lookup yields CDR1 SEHNR and CDR2 FQNEAQ (reference sequence). The CDR3 sequence: CASTKALHPGGGELFF. As DNA, the CDR3 is TGTGCCAGCACTAAAGCCCTCCACCCTGGCGGCGGGGAGCTGTTTTTT.

The chain joins TRBV27 to TRBJ1-4; D possibly corresponds to TRBD1 (6 bases). V was cut by 2 bases and J by 8 bases, with 12 bases left in between. The CDR3 runs 14 residues. Germline V CDR1 and CDR2: MNHEY, SMNVEV (reference sequence). The CDR3 loop reads CASSLGGLGEKLFF. Written as DNA, the CDR3 is TGTGCCAGCAGTTTAGGGGGCTTGGGGGAAAAACTGTTTTTT. Full variable domain (remainder filled in from reference TRBV27 and TRBJ1-4): EAQVTQNPRYLITVTGKKLTVTCSQNMNHEYMSWYRQDPGLGLRQIYYSMNVEVTDKGDVPEGYKVSRKEKRNFPLILESPSPNQTSLYFCASSLGGLGEKLFFGSGTQLSVL.